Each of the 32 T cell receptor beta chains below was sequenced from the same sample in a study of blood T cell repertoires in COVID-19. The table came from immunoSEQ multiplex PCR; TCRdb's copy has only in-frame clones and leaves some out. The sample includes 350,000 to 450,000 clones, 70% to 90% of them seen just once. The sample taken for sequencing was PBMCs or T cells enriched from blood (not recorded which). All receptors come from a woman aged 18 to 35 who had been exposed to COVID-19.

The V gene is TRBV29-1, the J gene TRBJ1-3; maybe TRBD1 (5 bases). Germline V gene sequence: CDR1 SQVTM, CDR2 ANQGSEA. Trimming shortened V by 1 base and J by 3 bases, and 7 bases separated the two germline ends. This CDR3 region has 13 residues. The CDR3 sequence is CSVEGGGGNTIYF. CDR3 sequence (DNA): TGCAGCGTTGAAGGGGGCGGTGGAAACACCATATATTTT.

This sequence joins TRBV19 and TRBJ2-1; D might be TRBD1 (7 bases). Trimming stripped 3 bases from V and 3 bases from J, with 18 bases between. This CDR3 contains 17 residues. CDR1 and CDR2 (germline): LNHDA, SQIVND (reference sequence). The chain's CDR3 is CASSIYPRGVGYNEQFF. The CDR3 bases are TGTGCCAGTAGTATTTACCCCAGGGGGGTGGGCTACAATGAGCAGTTCTTC. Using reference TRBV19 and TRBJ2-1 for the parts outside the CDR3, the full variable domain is DGGITQSPKYLFRKEGQNVTLSCEQNLNHDAMYWYRQDPGQGLRLIYYSQIVNDFQKGDIAEGYSVSREKKESFPLTVTSAQKNPTAFYLCASSIYPRGVGYNEQFFGPGTRLTVL.

CDR3 nucleotides: TGTGCCAGCAGTTACACTCAGGGGGCGCCTGAGTACGAGCAGTACTTC. Its protein product is CASSYTQGAPEYEQYF. This sequence joins TRBV6-5 and TRBJ2-7; 8 bases fit TRBD1. This CDR3 spans 16 amino acids. The J segment lost 4 bases and the V segment lost 2 bases, leaving 10 bases of the junction unmatched. From germline, CDR1 is MNHEY and CDR2 SVGAGI.

CDR3 amino acids: CASSWTNYGYTF. In DNA, the CDR3 is TGTGCCAGCAGTTGGACAAACTATGGCTACACCTTC. The chain employs TRBV28 and TRBJ1-2, with D possibly TRBD1 on 5 matching bases. The V and J ends lost 4 bases and 2 bases respectively, with 5 bases between them. CDR3 length: 12 residues. Per germline, CDR1 MDHEN and CDR2 SYDVKM.

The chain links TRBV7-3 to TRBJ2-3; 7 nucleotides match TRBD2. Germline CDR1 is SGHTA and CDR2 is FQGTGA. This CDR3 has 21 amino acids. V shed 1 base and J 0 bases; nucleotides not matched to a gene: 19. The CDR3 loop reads CASSLNFKVGLGGGSTDTQYF. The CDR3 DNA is TGTGCCAGCAGCTTAAACTTTAAGGTGGGTCTTGGCGGGGGAAGCACAGATACGCAGTATTTT.

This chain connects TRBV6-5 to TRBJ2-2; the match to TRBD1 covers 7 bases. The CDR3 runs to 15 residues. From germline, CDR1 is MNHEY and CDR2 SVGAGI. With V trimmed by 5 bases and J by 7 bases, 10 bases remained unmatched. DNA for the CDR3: TGTGCCAGCAGTCTCCTACCAACAGGGGTCGGGGAGCTGTTTTTT. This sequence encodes CASSLLPTGVGELFF.

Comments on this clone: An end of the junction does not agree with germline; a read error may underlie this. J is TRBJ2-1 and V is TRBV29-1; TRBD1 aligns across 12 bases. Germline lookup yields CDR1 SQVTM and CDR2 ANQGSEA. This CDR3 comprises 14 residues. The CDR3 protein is CSVEAGTGGPEQLF. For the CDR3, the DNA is TGCAGCGTTGAAGCCGGGACAGGGGGCCCGGAACAGCTCTTC.

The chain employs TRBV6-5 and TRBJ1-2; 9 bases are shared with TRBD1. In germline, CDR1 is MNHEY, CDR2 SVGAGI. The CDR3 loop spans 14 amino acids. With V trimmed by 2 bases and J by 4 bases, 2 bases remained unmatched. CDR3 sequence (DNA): TGTGCCAGCAGTTACGGGACAGGGACCTATGGCTACACCTTC. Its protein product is CASSYGTGTYGYTF.

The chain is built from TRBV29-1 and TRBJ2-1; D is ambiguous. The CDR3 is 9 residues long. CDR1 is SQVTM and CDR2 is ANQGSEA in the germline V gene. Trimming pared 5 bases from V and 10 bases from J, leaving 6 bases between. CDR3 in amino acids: CSVPGEQFF. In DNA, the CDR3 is TGCAGCGTTCCCGGGGAGCAGTTCTTC.

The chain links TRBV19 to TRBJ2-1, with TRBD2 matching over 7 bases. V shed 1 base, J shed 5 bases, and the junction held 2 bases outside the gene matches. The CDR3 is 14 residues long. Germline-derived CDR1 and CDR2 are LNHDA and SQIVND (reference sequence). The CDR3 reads CASSIGTRNNEQFF. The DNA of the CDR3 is TGTGCCAGTAGTATAGGGACTAGGAACAATGAGCAGTTCTTC.

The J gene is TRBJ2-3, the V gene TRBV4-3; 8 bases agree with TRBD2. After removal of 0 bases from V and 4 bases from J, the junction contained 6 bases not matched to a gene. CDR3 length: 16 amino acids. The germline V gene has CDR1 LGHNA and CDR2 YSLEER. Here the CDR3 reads CASSQEAGRGADTQYF. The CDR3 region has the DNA TGCGCCAGCAGCCAAGAAGCGGGGCGGGGGGCAGATACGCAGTATTTT.

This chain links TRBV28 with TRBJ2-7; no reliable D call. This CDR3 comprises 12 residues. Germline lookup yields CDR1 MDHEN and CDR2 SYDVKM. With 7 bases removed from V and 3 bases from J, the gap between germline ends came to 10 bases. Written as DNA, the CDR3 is TGTGCCAGCAATCTGCTAGGCTACGAGCAGTACTTC. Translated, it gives CASNLLGYEQYF.

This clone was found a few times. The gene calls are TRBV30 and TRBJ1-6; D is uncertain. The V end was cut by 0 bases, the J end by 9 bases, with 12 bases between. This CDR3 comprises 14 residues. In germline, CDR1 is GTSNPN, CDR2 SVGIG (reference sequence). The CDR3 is CAWSVLPTPSPLHF. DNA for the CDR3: TGTGCCTGGAGTGTACTGCCTACCCCTTCACCCCTCCACTTT. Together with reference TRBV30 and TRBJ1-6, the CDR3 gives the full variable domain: SQTIHQWPATLVQPVGSPLSLECTVEGTSNPNLYWYRQAAGRGLQLLFYSVGIGQISSEVPQNLSASRPQDRQFILSSKKLLLSDSGFYLCAWSVLPTPSPLHFGNGTRLTVT.

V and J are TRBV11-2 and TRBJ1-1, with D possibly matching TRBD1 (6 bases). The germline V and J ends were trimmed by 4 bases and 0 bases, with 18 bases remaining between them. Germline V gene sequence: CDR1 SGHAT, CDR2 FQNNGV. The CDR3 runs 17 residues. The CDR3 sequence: CASSSFQGRMLNTEAFF. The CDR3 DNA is TGTGCCAGCAGCTCCTTCCAGGGGCGCATGTTGAACACTGAAGCTTTCTTT.

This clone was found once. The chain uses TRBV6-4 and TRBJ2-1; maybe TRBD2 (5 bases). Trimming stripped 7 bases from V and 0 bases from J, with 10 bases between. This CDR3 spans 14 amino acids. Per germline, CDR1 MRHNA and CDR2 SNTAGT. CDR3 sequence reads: CASKREPSYNEQFF. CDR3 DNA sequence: TGTGCCAGCAAACGGGAACCCTCCTACAATGAGCAGTTCTTC.

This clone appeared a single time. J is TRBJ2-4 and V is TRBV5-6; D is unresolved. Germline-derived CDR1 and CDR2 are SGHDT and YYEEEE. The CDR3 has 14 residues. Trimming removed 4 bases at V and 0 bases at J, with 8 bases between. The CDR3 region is CASSTVVAKNIQYF. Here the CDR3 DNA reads TGTGCCAGCAGCACAGTCGTAGCCAAAAACATTCAGTACTTC.

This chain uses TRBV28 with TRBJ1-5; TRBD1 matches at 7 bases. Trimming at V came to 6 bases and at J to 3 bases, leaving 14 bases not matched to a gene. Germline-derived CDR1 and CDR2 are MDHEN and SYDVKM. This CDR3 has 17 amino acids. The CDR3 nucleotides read TGTGCCAGCAGCCTGGGACAGCGAATTATTGCCAATCAGCCCCAGCATTTT. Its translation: CASSLGQRIIANQPQHF.

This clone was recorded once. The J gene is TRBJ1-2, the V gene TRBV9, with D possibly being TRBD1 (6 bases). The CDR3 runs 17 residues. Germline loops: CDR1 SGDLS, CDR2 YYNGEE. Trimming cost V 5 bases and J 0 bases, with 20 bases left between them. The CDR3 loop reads CASRDQMGAAANYGYTF. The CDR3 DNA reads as TGTGCCAGCAGAGACCAAATGGGGGCTGCAGCTAACTATGGCTACACCTTC.

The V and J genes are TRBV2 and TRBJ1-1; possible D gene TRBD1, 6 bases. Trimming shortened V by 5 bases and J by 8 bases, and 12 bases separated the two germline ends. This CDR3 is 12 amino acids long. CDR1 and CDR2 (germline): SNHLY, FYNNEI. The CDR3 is CASSSGVFEAFF. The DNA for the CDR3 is TGTGCCAGCAGTTCAGGGGTATTCGAAGCTTTCTTT.

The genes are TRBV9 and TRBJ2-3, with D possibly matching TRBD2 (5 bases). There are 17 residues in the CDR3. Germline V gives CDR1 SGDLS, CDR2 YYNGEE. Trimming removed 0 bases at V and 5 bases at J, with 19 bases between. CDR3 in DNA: TGTGCCAGCAGCGTAGAACTAGAGCATACCGTAGGAGATACGCAGTATTTT. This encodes CASSVELEHTVGDTQYF.

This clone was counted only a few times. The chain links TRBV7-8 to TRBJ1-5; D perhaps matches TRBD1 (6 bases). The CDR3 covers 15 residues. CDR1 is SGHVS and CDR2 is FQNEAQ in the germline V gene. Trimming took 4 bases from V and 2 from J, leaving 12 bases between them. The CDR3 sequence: CASSSYRVGNQPQHF. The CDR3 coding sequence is TGTGCCAGCAGCTCGTACAGGGTCGGCAATCAGCCCCAGCATTTT.

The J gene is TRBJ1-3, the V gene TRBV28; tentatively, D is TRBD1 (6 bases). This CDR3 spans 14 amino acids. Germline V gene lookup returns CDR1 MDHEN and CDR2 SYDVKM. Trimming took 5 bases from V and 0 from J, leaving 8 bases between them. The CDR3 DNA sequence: TGTGCCAGCAGTCGAGGGGGCTCTGGAAACACCATATATTTT. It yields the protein CASSRGGSGNTIYF.

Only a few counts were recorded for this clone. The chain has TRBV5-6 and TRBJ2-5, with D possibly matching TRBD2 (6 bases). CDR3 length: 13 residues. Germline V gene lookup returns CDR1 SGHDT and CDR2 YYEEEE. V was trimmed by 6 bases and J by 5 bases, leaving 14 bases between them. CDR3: CASTRRVTETQYF. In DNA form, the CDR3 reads TGTGCCAGCACCAGGAGGGTTACGGAGACCCAGTACTTC.

The CDR3 region has the DNA TGTGCCAGCAGTTTCGGGACTAGCGGTTCCTACGAGCAGTACTTC. It translates to CASSFGTSGSYEQYF. V gene TRBV28 combines with J gene TRBJ2-7; 11 positions agree with TRBD2. The CDR3 covers 15 residues. CDR1 and CDR2 from the germline V gene are MDHEN and SYDVKM. The V and J ends lost 3 bases and 1 base, in that order; junction bases with no gene match: 2.

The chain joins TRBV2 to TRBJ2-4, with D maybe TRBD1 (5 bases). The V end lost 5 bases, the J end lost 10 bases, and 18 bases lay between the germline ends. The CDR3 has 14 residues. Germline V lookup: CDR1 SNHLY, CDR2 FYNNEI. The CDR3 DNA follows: TGTGCCAGCAGTAGAGCCTCTGACAGTGGGATTCAGTACTTC. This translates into CASSRASDSGIQYF.

CDR3 amino acids: CASSREDNSPLHF. As DNA, the CDR3 is TGTGCCAGTAGTCGGGAGGATAATTCACCCCTCCACTTT. The chain combines TRBV19 with TRBJ1-6, with no clear D. In germline, CDR1 is LNHDA, CDR2 SQIVND (reference sequence). The germline V and J ends were trimmed by 5 bases and 5 bases, with 7 bases remaining between them. The CDR3 extends over 13 amino acids.

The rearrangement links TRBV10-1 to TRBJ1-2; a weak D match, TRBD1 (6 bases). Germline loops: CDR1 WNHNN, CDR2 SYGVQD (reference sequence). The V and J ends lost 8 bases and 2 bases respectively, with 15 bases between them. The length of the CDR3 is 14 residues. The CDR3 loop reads CASSEQGFNYGYTF. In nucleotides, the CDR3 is TGCGCCAGCTCAGAACAGGGTTTCAACTATGGCTACACCTTC.

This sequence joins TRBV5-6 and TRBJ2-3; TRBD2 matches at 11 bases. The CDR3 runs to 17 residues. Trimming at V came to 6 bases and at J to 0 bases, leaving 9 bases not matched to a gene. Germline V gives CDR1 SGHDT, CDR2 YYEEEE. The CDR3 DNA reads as TGTGCCAGCAACCGCCCGACTAGCGGGATTAGCACAGATACGCAGTATTTT. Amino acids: CASNRPTSGISTDTQYF.

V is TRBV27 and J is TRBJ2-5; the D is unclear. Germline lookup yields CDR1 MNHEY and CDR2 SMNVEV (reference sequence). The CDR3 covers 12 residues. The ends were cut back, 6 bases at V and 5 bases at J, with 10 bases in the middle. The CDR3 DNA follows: TGTGCCAGCAGCAACTACGGGGAGACCCAGTACTTC. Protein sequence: CASSNYGETQYF.

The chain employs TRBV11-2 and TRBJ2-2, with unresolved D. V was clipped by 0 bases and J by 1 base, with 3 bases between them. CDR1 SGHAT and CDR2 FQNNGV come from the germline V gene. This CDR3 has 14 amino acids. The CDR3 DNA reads TGTGCCAGCAGCTTAGACGGGAACACCGGGGAGCTGTTTTTT. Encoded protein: CASSLDGNTGELFF.

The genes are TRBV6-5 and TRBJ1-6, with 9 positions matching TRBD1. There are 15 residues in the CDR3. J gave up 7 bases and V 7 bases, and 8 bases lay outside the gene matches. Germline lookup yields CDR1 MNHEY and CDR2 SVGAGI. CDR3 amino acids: CASTRDRGKNSPLHF. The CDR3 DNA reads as TGTGCCAGCACCCGAGACAGGGGGAAGAATTCACCCCTCCACTTT.

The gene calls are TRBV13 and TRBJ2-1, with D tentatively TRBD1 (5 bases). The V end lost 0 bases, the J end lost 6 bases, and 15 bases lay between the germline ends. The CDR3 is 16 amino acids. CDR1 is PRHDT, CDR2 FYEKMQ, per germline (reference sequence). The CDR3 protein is CASSLGTGGPINEQFF. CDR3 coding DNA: TGTGCCAGCAGCTTAGGCACAGGTGGCCCGATCAATGAGCAGTTCTTC.